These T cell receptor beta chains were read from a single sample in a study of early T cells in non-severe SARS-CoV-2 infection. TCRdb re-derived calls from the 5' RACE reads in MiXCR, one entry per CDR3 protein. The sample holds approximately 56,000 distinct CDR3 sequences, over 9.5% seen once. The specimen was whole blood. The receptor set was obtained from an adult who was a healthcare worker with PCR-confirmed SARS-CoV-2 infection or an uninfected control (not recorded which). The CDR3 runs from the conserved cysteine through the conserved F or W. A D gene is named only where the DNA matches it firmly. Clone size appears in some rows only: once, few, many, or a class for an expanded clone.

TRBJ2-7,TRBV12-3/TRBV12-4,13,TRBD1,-,TGTGCCAGCAGGGGACAGGTTTCCTACGAGCAGTACTTC,CASRGQVSYEQYF
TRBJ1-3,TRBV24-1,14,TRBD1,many,TGTGCCACCAGTACAGGGGGATTTGGAAACACCATATATTTT,CATSTGGFGNTIYF
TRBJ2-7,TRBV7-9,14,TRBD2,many,TGTGCCAGCAGCTTGGGACTACCCAGGGCCGAGCAGTACTTC,CASSLGLPRAEQYF
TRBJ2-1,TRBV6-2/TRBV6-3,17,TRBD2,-,TGTGCCAGCAGCCTGACTAGCGGGAGGACGTTCTACAATGAGCAGTTCTTC,CASSLTSGRTFYNEQFF
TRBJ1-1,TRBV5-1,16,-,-,TGCGCCAGCAGCTTGGACCCATGGGGGGTAAATACTGAAGCTTTCTTT,CASSLDPWGVNTEAFF
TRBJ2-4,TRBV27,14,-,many,TGTGCCAGCAGTTTAGGGACCGAGGAAAACATTCAGTACTTC,CASSLGTEENIQYF
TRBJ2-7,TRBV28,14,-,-,TGTGCCAGCAGTTTAGCAGGGCTTATCTACGAGCAGTACTTC,CASSLAGLIYEQYF
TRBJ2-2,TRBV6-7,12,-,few,TGTGCCAGCAGTTCGGACCGAGGGAAGCTGTTTTTT,CASSSDRGKLFF
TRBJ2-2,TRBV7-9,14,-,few,TGTGCCAGCAGTACACCTGGAGACACCGGGGAGCTGTTTTTT,CASSTPGDTGELFF
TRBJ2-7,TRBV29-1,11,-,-,TGCAGCGCCCTGGACACCTACGAGCAGTACTTC,CSALDTYEQYF
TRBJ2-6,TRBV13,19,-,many,TGTGCCAGCAGCTTAGGGCTAGTCGGATCCCTCTCTGGGGCCAACGTCCTGACTTTC,CASSLGLVGSLSGANVLTF